This TCR beta chain stems from a study of blood T cell repertoires in COVID-19. Study details: COVID-19 samples from acute and convalescent phases originated in the United States, Italy and Spain. The cDNA or gDNA used as material had been derived from T cells, B-cell-depleted T cells, or PBMCs.

The germline CDR1 and CDR2 sequences are LNHDA and SQIVND (reference sequence). Deletions cut 2 bases from V and 10 bases from J, with 20 bases between. The CDR3 loop spans 15 amino acids. Authors' data handling: Amplifying reference gene primers gave estimates of nucleated cell counts. Sequencing used immunoSEQ multiplex PCR; TCRdb keeps in-frame clones, though not all of them. That table gives V, J and clone size, and the DNA gave D and trimming. The repertoire holds around 180,000 clones, around four fifths seen once, with about 4.9% in the top ten. The receptor was isolated from a woman in her thirties with acute or convalescent COVID-19. What was sequenced was peripheral blood. The gene calls are TRBV19 and TRBJ1-1; maybe TRBD1 (5 bases). The CDR3 protein is CASSIKWRQILGAFF. For the CDR3, the DNA is TGTGCCAGTAGTATAAAATGGAGACAGATTTTGGGAGCTTTCTTT.